This passage covers 15 T cell receptor beta chains from one sample sequenced in a study of T cells in Graves' hyperthyroidism and ophthalmopathy. What was amplified from RNA transcripts were TCR beta CDR3 regions. The HTBI set primed first-round TCR CDR3 RT-PCR. TCRdb processed the multiplex PCR reads anew with MiXCR; each CDR3 protein has one entry. The sample carries 200,000 to 250,000 distinct CDR3 sequences, 16% recorded once. The sequenced sample was blood. These receptors all come from a woman under 30 with Graves' ophthalmopathy.

V is TRBV5-1 and J is TRBJ1-2, with TRBD1 matching over 9 bases. In germline, CDR1 is SGHRS, CDR2 YFSETQ. The CDR3 contains 15 residues. Trimming cost V 0 bases and J 4 bases; bases outside gene matches: 4. The DNA for the CDR3 is TGCGCCAGCAGCTTGGGGACAGGGGAGGCCTATGGCTACACCTTC. It is translated as CASSLGTGEAYGYTF.

The chain couples TRBV6-2 or TRBV6-3 to TRBJ2-2; 8 bases fit TRBD1. V gave up 7 bases and J gave up 3 bases; unmatched junction bases: 4. Germline-derived CDR1 and CDR2 are MNHEY and SVGEGT. This CDR3 is built from 14 residues. CDR3 DNA sequence: TGTGCCAGCAATAACAGGGGGGACACCGGGGAGCTGTTTTTT. Its protein product is CASNNRGDTGELFF.

J is TRBJ2-1 and V is TRBV2; 8 nucleotides align to TRBD1. Germline V gives CDR1 SNHLY, CDR2 FYNNEI. This CDR3 is built from 12 residues. V lost 8 bases, J lost 9 bases, and 6 bases stayed unmatched. CDR3 protein: CASGRQGFEQFF. CDR3 nucleotide sequence: TGTGCCAGCGGGCGACAGGGGTTTGAGCAGTTCTTC.

With respect to this clonotype: Just one base apart from a much larger clone, this may be a read error. The chain combines TRBV9 with TRBJ2-5; the match to TRBD2 covers 9 bases. There are 14 residues in the CDR3. Germline trimming cut 3 bases from V and 1 base from J; bases unmatched to any gene: 1. The germline CDR1 and CDR2 sequences are SGDLS and YYNGEE. The CDR3 loop is CASSEGLAQETQYF. The DNA of the CDR3 is TGTGCCAGCAGCGAGGGACTAGCCCAAGAGACCCAGTACTTC.

The CDR3: CSVSYPGTSGRHSYEQYF. The CDR3 bases are TGCAGCGTCTCCTACCCCGGGACTAGCGGGAGACACTCCTACGAGCAGTACTTC. The chain combines TRBV29-1 with TRBJ2-7; the match to TRBD2 covers 14 bases. The germline V gene encodes CDR1 SQVTM and CDR2 ANQGSEA. This CDR3 spans 18 amino acids. Germline trimming cut 6 bases from V and 0 bases from J; bases unmatched to any gene: 13.

This clonotype was observed many times. The chain employs TRBV14 and TRBJ1-6, with 7 nucleotides matching TRBD1. The length of the CDR3 is 15 residues. With 3 bases clipped from V and 6 bases from J, the junction kept 5 bases outside the gene matches. Germline V gene data show CDR1 as SGHDN and CDR2 as FVKESK. The CDR3 DNA follows: TGTGCCAGCAGCCAGTACGGGACAGTTAATTCACCCCTCCACTTT. Protein product: CASSQYGTVNSPLHF.

This clonotype was counted at least ten times. The chain recombines TRBV20-1 with TRBJ2-1; 7 bases align to TRBD1. CDR3 size: 10 residues. Germline assignment: CDR1 DFQATT and CDR2 SNEGSKA (reference sequence). V shed 3 bases and J 15 bases; nucleotides not matched to a gene: 5. The CDR3 DNA follows: TGCAGTGCTAGTGGGGACAGATTGTTCTTC. Amino acids: CSASGDRLFF.

This clonotype was counted only a few times. The J gene is TRBJ2-1, the V gene TRBV6-1; TRBD2 matches 8 bases. V lost 5 bases to trimming and J lost 2 bases; unmatched junction nucleotides: 5. Germline V CDR1 and CDR2: MNHNS, SASEGT. The CDR3 spans 15 residues. The CDR3 is CASSFGGATYNEQFF. DNA of the CDR3: TGTGCCAGCAGTTTCGGGGGGGCCACCTACAATGAGCAGTTCTTC.

The chain couples TRBV7-2 to TRBJ2-2; D gene ambiguous. CDR3 length equals 17 residues. Trimming pared 4 bases from V and 0 bases from J, leaving 15 bases between. The germline gives CDR1 SGHTA, CDR2 FQGNSA. The CDR3 loop reads CASSSPPIYSNTGELFF. CDR3 in DNA: TGTGCCAGCAGCTCCCCCCCGATATATTCGAACACCGGGGAGCTGTTTTTT.

The CDR3 nucleotides read TGTGCCAGCAGTTACGAACCATTCGCAGGGACCCAGTACTTC. It codes for CASSYEPFAGTQYF. V usage is TRBV6-2 or TRBV6-3 and J usage is TRBJ2-5; no clear D. This CDR3 region has 14 residues. Germline V CDR1 and CDR2: MNHEY, SVGEGT. Trimming took off 2 bases at V and 7 bases at J, with 14 bases between the two ends.

This clonotype was recorded at least ten times. J is TRBJ2-2 and V is TRBV11-2; maybe TRBD1 (6 bases). Trimming pared 8 bases from V and 4 bases from J, leaving 17 bases between. Per the germline V gene, CDR1 is SGHAT and CDR2 is FQNNGV. The CDR3 sequence is 15 residues long. As DNA, the CDR3 is TGTGCCAGCTTGACGAGGACAGAAGGCACCGGGGAGCTGTTTTTT. Its translation is CASLTRTEGTGELFF.

This clonotype was recorded many times. At one boundary the junction diverges from the germline segment, which might be a read error. The chain employs TRBV7-2 and TRBJ2-1, with TRBD2 matching over 8 bases. CDR1 and CDR2 from the germline V gene are SGHTA and FQGNSA. The CDR3 is 13 residues long. The CDR3 nucleotides read TGTGCCAGCAGCTTCACCGGACTAGCCGAGCAATTCTTC. This codes for CASSFTGLAEQFF. Full variable domain (missing parts from reference TRBV7-2 and TRBJ2-1): GAGVSQSPSNKVTEKGKDVELRCDPISGHTALYWYRQSLGQGLEFLIYFQGNSAPDKSGLPSDRFSAERTGGSVSTLTIQRTQQEDSAVYLCASSFTGLAEQFFGPGTRLTVL.

This clonotype was detected ten times or more. The chain employs TRBV28 and TRBJ2-1; D perhaps matches TRBD2 (7 bases). The length of the CDR3 is 16 residues. V lost 2 bases, J lost 6 bases, and 17 bases lay in between. Germline-derived CDR1 and CDR2 are MDHEN and SYDVKM. The CDR3 sequence: CASSLTTAGALNEQFF. The CDR3 DNA reads as TGTGCCAGCAGTTTAACCACGGCGGGGGCCCTCAATGAGCAGTTCTTC. Full variable domain (missing parts from reference TRBV28 and TRBJ2-1): DVKVTQSSRYLVKRTGEKVFLECVQDMDHENMFWYRQDPGLGLRLIYFSYDVKMKEKGDIPEGYSVSREKKERFSLILESASTNQTSMYLCASSLTTAGALNEQFFGPGTRLTVL.

This clonotype was detected many times. This chain uses TRBV11-2 with TRBJ1-1; D gene ambiguous. The ends were cut back, 4 bases at V and 5 bases at J, with 26 bases in the middle. The CDR3 sequence is 18 residues long. Germline CDR1 and CDR2: SGHAT and FQNNGV. The chain's CDR3 is CASSSDWGGGPEGTEAFF. In DNA form, the CDR3 reads TGTGCCAGCAGCTCAGATTGGGGAGGTGGACCCGAAGGGACTGAAGCTTTCTTT.

This clonotype was seen more than once but under ten times. This chain connects TRBV19 to TRBJ2-1; D gene uncertain. The CDR3 covers 14 residues. Germline-derived CDR1 and CDR2 are LNHDA and SQIVND (reference sequence). Trimming pared 3 bases from V and 5 bases from J, leaving 11 bases between. The CDR3 here is CASSITGWNNEQFF. CDR3 DNA: TGTGCCAGTAGTATTACTGGCTGGAACAATGAGCAGTTCTTC.